This T cell receptor (beta chain) came from a study of human T cells and chemical hapten exposure (TCRdb year 2021). Background for the entire study: For sensitization, 2% DPC in acetone was applied to a 2 cm by 2 cm area of upper inner arm skin. Weekly therapeutic DPC doses were additionally applied to the scalp of patients throughout the approximately 25-week study period. Patch testing was performed on the upper back with Finn chambers containing 0.01% DPC, and the patch tests were scored after 6 days according to International Contact Dermatitis Research Group standards. Alopecia areata with under or over 50% scalp involvement, alopecia totalis and alopecia universalis were represented in the patient cohort, which was mostly female. Libraries were pooled for sequencing, and variation in per-sample TCR yields was attributed mainly to small differences in library volumes within the pool. In alopecia patients, the study followed how the peripheral blood TCR repertoire changed in vivo over primary and secondary sensitization to diphenylcyclopropenone (DPC), a hapten. Blood samples were taken from patients before sensitization (week 0) and then at 2, 6 and about 24 weeks after DPC sensitization. Blood for TCR sequencing was provided by twenty-nine alopecia patients at one to four time points (pre-sensitization, 2, 6 and 24 weeks). Overall results and qualifications from the work: DPC sensitization did not change how many TCRs were above 1 in 1000 frequency, and no evidence was found of alterations in global repertoire structure. Patch test score was positively correlated with the number of PT1 expanded TCRs, with significance at thresholds 8, 16 and 32 but not at 4. Repeated subsampling changed both the strength of the expansion versus patch-test correlation and the threshold at which the correlation became significant. Significantly more large CDR3 similarity clusters were formed by expanded TCRs than by pre-sensitization or healthy control sets, consistent with antigen-driven responses. Because all patients had alopecia, a presumed autoimmune disease, the immune response of the patients might differ from that of healthy individuals.

Concerning this clonotype itself: There is no known antigen for this receptor. No much larger clone exists at a distance of one base, and base qualities are not known.

The method was RACE. For sequencing, a NextSeq 500 was employed. During library preparation, unique molecular identifiers were attached to individual cDNA molecules so that TCRs could be counted in a quantitative, reproducible way. From each blood RNA sample, both TCR alpha and TCR beta chains were sequenced. As for the authors' bioinformatics: The median number of TCRs per sample was over 85,000, ranging from about 20,000 to 750,000. The Decombinator software suite was used to annotate the V, J and CDR3 of the TCR reads. Every sample was subsampled to the same number of TCRs (28,000) for the PS versus PT1 abundance plots. TCRs were defined as expanded if absent before sensitization and observed at least eight times at the 2-week time point. Through fastp at Q25 and MiXCR, TCRdb rebuilt clones from the public reads, retaining in-frame beta chains. Identical CDR3 proteins give one entry, which carries the most common genes and DNA. The V and J calls shown here were made by TCRdb, not taken from the authors' results. Recorded for this sample are approximately 340,000 distinct CDR3 sequences; around 6.9% of them occurred a single time. Clones ranked in the top ten supply approximately 8% of the sample.

The CDR3, from cysteine to phenylalanine, totals 14 residues. Only the CDR3 portion is preserved as DNA: 42 bases, with reading frame beginning at the first base. Trimming at the junction amounts to 0 bases on V and 6 bases on J, and the germline ends lie 11 bases apart. The germline V gene supplies CDR1 SGHDN and CDR2 FVKESK. The time point label, read with the paper, signifies: patch test 1, 2 weeks after DPC sensitization. Read against the paper, the sample's treatment or condition label means: therapeutic diphenylcyclopropenone sensitization with weekly scalp DPC. Blood at each patch-test visit was drawn before the patch test was applied. To be eligible, patients had to be aged 18 to 70, diagnosed with alopecia and judged suitable for DPC therapy, while pregnant patients were excluded. Total RNA was extracted from unfractionated whole blood that had been collected in Tempus Blood RNA tubes.

The V and J genes are TRBV14 and TRBJ1-1, with an unclear D gene assignment. The sequenced sample was whole blood, obtained in connection with sensitization to the hapten diphenylcyclopropenone (DPC). The clonotype originates from a woman between 18 and 30 years old with alopecia areata. Some clones in this sample may be carry-over from other donors' samples. The CDR3 region reads CASSQEWEGAEAFF. The sequenced DNA is TGTGCCAGCAGCCAAGAATGGGAAGGAGCTGAAGCTTTCTTT.